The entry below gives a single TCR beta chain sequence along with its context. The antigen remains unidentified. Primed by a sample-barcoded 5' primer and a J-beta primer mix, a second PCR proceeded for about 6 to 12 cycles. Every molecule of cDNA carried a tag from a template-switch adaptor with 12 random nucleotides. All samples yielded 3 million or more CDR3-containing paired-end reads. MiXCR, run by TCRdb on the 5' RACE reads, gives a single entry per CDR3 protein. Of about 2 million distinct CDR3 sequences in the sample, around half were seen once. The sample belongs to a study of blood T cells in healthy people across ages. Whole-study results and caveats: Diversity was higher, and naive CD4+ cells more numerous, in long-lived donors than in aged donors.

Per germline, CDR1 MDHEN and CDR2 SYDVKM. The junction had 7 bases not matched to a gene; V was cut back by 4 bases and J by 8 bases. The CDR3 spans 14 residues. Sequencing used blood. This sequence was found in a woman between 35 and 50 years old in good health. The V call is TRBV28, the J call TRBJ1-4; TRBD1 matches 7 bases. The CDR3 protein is CASSSPGQREKLFF. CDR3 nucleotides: TGTGCCAGCAGTTCCCCGGGACAGCGAGAAAAACTGTTTTTT.